This T cell receptor beta chain is drawn from a study of technical replicates of blood from several donors. Produced via immunoSEQ multiplex PCR; TCRdb's table is partial and in-frame only. Here the sample spans approximately 81,000 clones, 95% being singletons. The CDR3 covers 13 residues. The germline gives CDR1 ENHRY, CDR2 SYGVKD. V dropped 0 bases and J dropped 8; count of bases not matched to a gene: 3. The clonotype was recovered from a human donor in good health. Sequences were obtained from T cells isolated from PBMCs. The chain carries TRBV10-3 and TRBJ1-2; 7 bases match TRBD1. The CDR3 region has the DNA TGTGCCATCAGTGAGTCGCAGGGGGAGGGCTACACCTTC. This translates into CAISESQGEGYTF.